This T cell receptor beta chain was sequenced for a study of cytomegalovirus exposure and HLA in healthy donors. On the study more broadly: In an early release, HLA-typed donors contributed some 88 million unique TCR sequences.

The primer mix had 60 Vbeta and 13 Jbeta primers. Produced via immunoSEQ multiplex PCR; TCRdb's table is partial and in-frame only. The table shows 110,000 or so clones, with approximately 82% occurring only once. As concerns this clone: Its antigen is still unknown.

Overall study findings and caveats: Associated with HLA alleles at 0.05 false discovery rate in a later analysis were 16,951 TCR beta sequences. A prior analysis recorded that most TCR beta V segments were productive about 90% or about 30% of the time.

The CDR3 is 14 amino acids. Germline loops: CDR1 SGDLS, CDR2 YYNGEE. V trimming: 3 bases; J trimming: 2 bases; junction bases outside the gene matches: 1. V usage is TRBV9 and J usage is TRBJ1-3, with TRBD1 matching over 8 bases. This clonotype was obtained from a man between 35 and 55 years old in good health and CMV-seropositive. Sequencing input: PBMCs. The CDR3 region has the DNA TGTGCCAGCAGCGCGACAGGGGCTGGAAACACCATATATTTT. It yields the protein CASSATGAGNTIYF.